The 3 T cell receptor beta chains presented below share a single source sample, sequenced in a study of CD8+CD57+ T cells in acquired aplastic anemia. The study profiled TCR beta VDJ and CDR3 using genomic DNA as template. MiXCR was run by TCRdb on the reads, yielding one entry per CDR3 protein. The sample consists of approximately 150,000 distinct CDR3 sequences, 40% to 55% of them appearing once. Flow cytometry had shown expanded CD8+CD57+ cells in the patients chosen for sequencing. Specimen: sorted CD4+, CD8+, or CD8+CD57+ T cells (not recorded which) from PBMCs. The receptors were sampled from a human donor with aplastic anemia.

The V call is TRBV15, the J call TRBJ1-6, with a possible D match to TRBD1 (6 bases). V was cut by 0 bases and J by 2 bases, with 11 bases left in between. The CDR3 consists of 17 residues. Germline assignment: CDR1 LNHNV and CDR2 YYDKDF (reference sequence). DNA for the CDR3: TGTGCCACCAGCAGAGATCAGGGGAGCGCCTATAATTCACCCCTCCACTTT. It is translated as CATSRDQGSAYNSPLHF.

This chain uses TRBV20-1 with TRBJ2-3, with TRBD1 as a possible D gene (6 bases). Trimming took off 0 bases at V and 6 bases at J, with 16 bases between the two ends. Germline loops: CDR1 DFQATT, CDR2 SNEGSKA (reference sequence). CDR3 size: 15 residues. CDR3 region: CSAREGQGVVDTQYF. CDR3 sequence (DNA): TGCAGTGCTAGAGAGGGACAAGGGGTAGTGGATACGCAGTATTTT.

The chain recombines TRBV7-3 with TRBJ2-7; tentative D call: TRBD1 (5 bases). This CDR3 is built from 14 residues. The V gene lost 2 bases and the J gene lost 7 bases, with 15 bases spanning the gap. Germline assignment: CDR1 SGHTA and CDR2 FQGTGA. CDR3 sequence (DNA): TGTGCCAGCAGCTTAGGTTCCAGGGAAGAGGAGCAGTACTTC. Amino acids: CASSLGSREEEQYF.